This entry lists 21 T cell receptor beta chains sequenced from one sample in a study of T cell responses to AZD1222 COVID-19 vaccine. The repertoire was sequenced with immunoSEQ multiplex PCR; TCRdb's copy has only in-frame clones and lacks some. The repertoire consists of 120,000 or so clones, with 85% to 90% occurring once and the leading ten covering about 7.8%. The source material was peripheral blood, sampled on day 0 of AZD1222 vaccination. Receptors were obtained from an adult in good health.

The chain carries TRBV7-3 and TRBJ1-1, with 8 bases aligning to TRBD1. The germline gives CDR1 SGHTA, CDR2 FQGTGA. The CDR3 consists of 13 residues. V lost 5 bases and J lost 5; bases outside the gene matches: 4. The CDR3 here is CASSADRGTEAFF. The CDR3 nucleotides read TGTGCCAGCAGCGCCGACAGGGGAACTGAAGCTTTCTTT.

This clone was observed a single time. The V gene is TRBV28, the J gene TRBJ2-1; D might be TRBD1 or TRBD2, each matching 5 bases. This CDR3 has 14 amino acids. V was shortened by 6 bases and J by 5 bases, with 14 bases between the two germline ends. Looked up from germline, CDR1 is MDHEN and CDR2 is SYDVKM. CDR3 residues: CASSRGTPDNEQFF. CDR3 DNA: TGTGCCAGCAGCCGAGGGACCCCGGACAATGAGCAGTTCTTC.

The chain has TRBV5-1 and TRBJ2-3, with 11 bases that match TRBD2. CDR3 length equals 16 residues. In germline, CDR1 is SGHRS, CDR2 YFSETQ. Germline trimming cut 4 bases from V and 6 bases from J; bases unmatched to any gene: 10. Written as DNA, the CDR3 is TGCGCCAGCAGCCAGGGACTAGCGGAGACCGCGGATACGCAGTATTTT. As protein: CASSQGLAETADTQYF.

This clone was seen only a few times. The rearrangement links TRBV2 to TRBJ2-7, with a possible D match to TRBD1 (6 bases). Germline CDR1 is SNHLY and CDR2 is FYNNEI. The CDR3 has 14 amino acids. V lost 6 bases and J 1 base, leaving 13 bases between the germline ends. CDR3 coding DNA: TGTGCCAGCAGCGCCCCGGACAGTTCCTACGAGCAGTACTTC. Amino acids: CASSAPDSSYEQYF.

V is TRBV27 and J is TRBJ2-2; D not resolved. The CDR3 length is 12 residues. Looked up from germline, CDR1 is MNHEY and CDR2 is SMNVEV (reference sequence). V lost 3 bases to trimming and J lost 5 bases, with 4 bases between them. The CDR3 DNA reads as TGTGCCAGCAGTTTTCGAACCGGGGAGCTGTTTTTT. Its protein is CASSFRTGELFF.

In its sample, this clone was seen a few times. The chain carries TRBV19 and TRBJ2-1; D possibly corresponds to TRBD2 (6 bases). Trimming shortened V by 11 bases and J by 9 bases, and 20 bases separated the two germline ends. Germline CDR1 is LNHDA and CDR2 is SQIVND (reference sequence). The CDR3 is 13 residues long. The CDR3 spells CAASIQEGGEQFF. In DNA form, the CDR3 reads TGTGCCGCGAGCATCCAGGAGGGTGGTGAGCAGTTCTTC.

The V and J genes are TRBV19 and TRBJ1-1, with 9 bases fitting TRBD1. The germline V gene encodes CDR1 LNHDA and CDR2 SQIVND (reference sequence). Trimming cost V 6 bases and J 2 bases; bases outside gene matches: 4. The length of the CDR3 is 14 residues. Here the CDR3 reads CASRETGGNTEAFF. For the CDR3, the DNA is TGTGCCAGTAGAGAAACAGGGGGCAACACTGAAGCTTTCTTT.

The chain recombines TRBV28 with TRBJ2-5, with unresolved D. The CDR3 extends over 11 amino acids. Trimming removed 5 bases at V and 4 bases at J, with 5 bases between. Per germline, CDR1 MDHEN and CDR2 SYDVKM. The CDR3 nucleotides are TGTGCCAGCAGTCTGACAGAGACCCAGTACTTC. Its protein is CASSLTETQYF.

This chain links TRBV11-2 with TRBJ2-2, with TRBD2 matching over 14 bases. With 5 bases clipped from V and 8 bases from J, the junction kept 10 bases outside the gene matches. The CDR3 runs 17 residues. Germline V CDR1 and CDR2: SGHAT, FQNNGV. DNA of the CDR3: TGTGCCAGCAGCCCCCCCGGACTAGCGGGGGGATCTGGGGAGCTGTTTTTT. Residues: CASSPPGLAGGSGELFF.

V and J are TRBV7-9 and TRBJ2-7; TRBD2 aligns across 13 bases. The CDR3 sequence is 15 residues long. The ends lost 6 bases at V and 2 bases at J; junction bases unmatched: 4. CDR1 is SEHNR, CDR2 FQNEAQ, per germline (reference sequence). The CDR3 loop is CASRRTSGGAYEQYF. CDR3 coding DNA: TGTGCCAGCAGGCGCACTAGCGGGGGGGCCTACGAGCAGTACTTC. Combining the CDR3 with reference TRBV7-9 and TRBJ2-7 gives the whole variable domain DTGVSQNPRHKITKRGQNVTFRCDPISEHNRLYWYRQTLGQGPEFLTYFQNEAQLEKSRLLSDRFSAERPKGSFSTLEIQRTEQGDSAMYLCASRRTSGGAYEQYFGPGTRLTVT.

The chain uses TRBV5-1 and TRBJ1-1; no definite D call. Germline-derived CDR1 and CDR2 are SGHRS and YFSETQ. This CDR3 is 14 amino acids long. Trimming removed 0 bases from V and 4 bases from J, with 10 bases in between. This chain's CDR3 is CASSLVGEGTEAFF. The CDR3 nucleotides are TGCGCCAGCAGCTTGGTTGGGGAAGGCACTGAAGCTTTCTTT.

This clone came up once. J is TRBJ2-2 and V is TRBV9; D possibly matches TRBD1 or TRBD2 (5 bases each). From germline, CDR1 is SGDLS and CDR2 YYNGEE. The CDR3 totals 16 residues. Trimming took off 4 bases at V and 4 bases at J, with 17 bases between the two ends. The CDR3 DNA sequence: TGTGCCAGCAGCCTCAAGAACAGGAGCGGCACCGGGGAGCTGTTTTTT. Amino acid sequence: CASSLKNRSGTGELFF. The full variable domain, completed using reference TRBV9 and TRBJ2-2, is DSGVTQTPKHLITATGQRVTLRCSPRSGDLSVYWYQQSLDQGLQFLIQYYNGEERAKGNILERFSAQQFPDLHSELNLSSLELGDSALYFCASSLKNRSGTGELFFGEGSRLTVL.

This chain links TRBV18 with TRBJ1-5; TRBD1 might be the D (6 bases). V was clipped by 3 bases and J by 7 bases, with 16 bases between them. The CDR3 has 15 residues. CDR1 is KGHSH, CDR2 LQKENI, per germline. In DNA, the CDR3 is TGTGCCAGCTCACCCCCCCGGGGGGCTGGACAGCCCCAGCATTTT. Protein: CASSPPRGAGQPQHF.

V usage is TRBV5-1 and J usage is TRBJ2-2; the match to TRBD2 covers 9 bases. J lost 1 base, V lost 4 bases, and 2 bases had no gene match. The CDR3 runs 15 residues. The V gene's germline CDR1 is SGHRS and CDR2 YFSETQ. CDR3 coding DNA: TGCGCCAGCAGCAAGACTAGCGGGAACACCGGGGAGCTGTTTTTT. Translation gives CASSKTSGNTGELFF.

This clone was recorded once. CDR3 in amino acids: CASSPAGTSANNEQFF. As DNA, the CDR3 is TGTGCCAGCAGTCCGGCGGGGACTAGCGCAAACAATGAGCAGTTCTTC. The chain recombines TRBV28 with TRBJ2-1; 10 nucleotides line up with TRBD2. This CDR3 is 16 amino acids long. The germline V gene encodes CDR1 MDHEN and CDR2 SYDVKM. J gave up 5 bases and V 5 bases, and 9 bases lay outside the gene matches.

The CDR3 sequence is CASSLTGSSYNEQFF. Written as DNA, the CDR3 is TGTGCCAGCAGCTTAACCGGGAGCTCCTACAATGAGCAGTTCTTC. The rearrangement joins TRBV7-3 to TRBJ2-1; a possible D gene is TRBD2 (6 bases). The V end was cut by 0 bases, the J end by 0 bases, with 6 bases between. Germline-derived CDR1 and CDR2 are SGHTA and FQGTGA. This CDR3 is built from 15 residues. Full variable domain (outside the CDR3, taken from reference TRBV7-3 and TRBJ2-1): GAGVSQTPSNKVTEKGKYVELRCDPISGHTALYWYRQSLGQGPEFLIYFQGTGAADDSGLPNDRFFAVRPEGSVSTLKIQRTERGDSAVYLCASSLTGSSYNEQFFGPGTRLTVL.

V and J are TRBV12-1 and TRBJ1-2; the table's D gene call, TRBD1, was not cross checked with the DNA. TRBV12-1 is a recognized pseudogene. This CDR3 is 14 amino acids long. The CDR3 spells CASSIGQDHDGYTF. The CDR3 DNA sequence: TGTGCCAGCAGCATCGGACAGGACCATGATGGCTACACCTTC.

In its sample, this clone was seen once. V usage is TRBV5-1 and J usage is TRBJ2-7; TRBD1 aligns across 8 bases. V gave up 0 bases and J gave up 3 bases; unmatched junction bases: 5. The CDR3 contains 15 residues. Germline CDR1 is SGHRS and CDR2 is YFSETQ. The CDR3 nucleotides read TGCGCCAGCAGCTTGGGACAGGGGACCCTCTACGAGCAGTACTTC. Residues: CASSLGQGTLYEQYF.

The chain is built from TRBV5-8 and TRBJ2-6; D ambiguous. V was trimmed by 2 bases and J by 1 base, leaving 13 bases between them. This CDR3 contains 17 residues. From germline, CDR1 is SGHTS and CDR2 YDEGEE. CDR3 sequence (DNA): TGTGCCAGCAGCTTAGGGATTTACGGGTCTGGGGCCAACGTCCTGACTTTC. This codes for CASSLGIYGSGANVLTF.

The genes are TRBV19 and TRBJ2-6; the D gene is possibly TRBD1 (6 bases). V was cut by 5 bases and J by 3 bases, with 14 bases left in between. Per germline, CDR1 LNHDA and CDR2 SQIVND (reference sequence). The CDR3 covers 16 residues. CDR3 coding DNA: TGTGCCAGTAGTCGTGGGGGCGCGATTGGGGCCAACGTCCTGACTTTC. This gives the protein CASSRGGAIGANVLTF.

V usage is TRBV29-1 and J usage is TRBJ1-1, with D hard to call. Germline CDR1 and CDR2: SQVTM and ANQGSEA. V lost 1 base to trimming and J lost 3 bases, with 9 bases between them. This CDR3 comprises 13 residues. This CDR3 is CSVEGIGDTEAFF. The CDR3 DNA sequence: TGCAGCGTTGAAGGGATTGGGGACACTGAAGCTTTCTTT.